This passage covers 21 T cell receptor beta chains from one sample sequenced in a study of T cell changes during pregnancy in multiple sclerosis. This table comes from immunoSEQ multiplex PCR, and its TCRdb copy is limited to in-frame clones, with some not included. The data hold 55,000 to 75,000 clones, with roughly 91% observed a single time. Sample: peripheral blood, taken in the third trimester of pregnancy. The receptors come from a female donor in good health, enrolled as a control in a pregnancy study.

V and J are TRBV9 and TRBJ2-7; 8 nucleotides align to TRBD1. Per the germline V gene, CDR1 is SGDLS and CDR2 is YYNGEE. The trim removed 4 bases at V and 0 bases at J, leaving 6 bases unmatched. The CDR3 sequence is 15 residues long. The chain's CDR3 is CASSSTGVPSYEQYF. CDR3 bases: TGTGCCAGCAGCTCGACAGGGGTCCCCTCCTACGAGCAGTACTTC. Variable domain in full (rest from reference TRBV9 and TRBJ2-7): DSGVTQTPKHLITATGQRVTLRCSPRSGDLSVYWYQQSLDQGLQFLIQYYNGEERAKGNILERFSAQQFPDLHSELNLSSLELGDSALYFCASSSTGVPSYEQYFGPGTRLTVT.

In this sample, this clone turned up a few times. J is TRBJ2-2 and V is TRBV19; TRBD1 aligns across 7 bases. Germline trimming cut 5 bases from V and 5 bases from J; bases unmatched to any gene: 8. In germline, CDR1 is LNHDA, CDR2 SQIVND (reference sequence). The CDR3 has 15 residues. The CDR3 loop is CASSREGTETGELFF. In DNA form, the CDR3 reads TGTGCCAGTAGTCGAGAAGGGACAGAGACCGGGGAGCTGTTTTTT.

J is TRBJ1-2 and V is TRBV30; D uncertain. V lost 6 bases, J lost 2 bases, and 13 bases lay in between. The germline V gene encodes CDR1 GTSNPN and CDR2 SVGIG (reference sequence). The length of the CDR3 is 13 residues. CDR3 amino acids: CACPRERNYGYTF. For the CDR3, the DNA is TGTGCCTGCCCAAGGGAGAGGAACTATGGCTACACCTTC.

This chain links TRBV5-1 with TRBJ2-7; TRBD1 aligns across 7 bases. With 2 bases clipped from V and 5 bases from J, the junction kept 7 bases outside the gene matches. CDR3 length equals 14 residues. Germline V gene data show CDR1 as SGHRS and CDR2 as YFSETQ. The CDR3, as DNA: TGCGCCAGCAGCTTCGGGACAGTCGGAGACGAGCAGTACTTC. Its protein product is CASSFGTVGDEQYF.

J is TRBJ2-7 and V is TRBV14; TRBD1 agrees at 7 bases. The V gene's germline CDR1 is SGHDN and CDR2 FVKESK. The CDR3 has 15 residues. V was pared by 1 base and J by 0 bases, with 3 bases of the junction left unmatched. The CDR3 is CASSQGDRVSYEQYF. The DNA of the CDR3 is TGTGCCAGCAGCCAAGGCGACAGGGTCTCCTACGAGCAGTACTTC.

The rearrangement joins TRBV27 to TRBJ2-5; the D gene is possibly TRBD2 (6 bases). Germline CDR1 reads MNHEY; CDR2 reads SMNVEV (reference sequence). The CDR3 loop spans 14 amino acids. The germline V and J ends were trimmed by 4 bases and 3 bases, with 12 bases remaining between them. The CDR3 loop reads CASSYVGGEETQYF. Here the CDR3 DNA reads TGTGCCAGCAGTTATGTGGGGGGAGAAGAGACCCAGTACTTC.

The chain couples TRBV5-4 to TRBJ2-1; 12 bases align to TRBD2. The CDR3 consists of 18 residues. The V gene's germline CDR1 is SGHNT and CDR2 YYREEE (reference sequence). V shed 0 bases, J shed 10 bases, and the junction held 14 bases outside the gene matches. This chain's CDR3 is CASSLAGFLAGGPREQFF. The DNA of the CDR3 is TGTGCCAGCAGCTTGGCCGGATTTCTAGCGGGAGGGCCACGGGAGCAGTTCTTC.

V usage is TRBV19 and J usage is TRBJ2-5; 8 bases agree with TRBD1. Germline values: CDR1 LNHDA, CDR2 SQIVND (reference sequence). The CDR3 consists of 13 residues. The CDR3 protein is CAKTGVLEETQYF. The CDR3 DNA follows: TGTGCTAAGACAGGGGTTCTCGAAGAGACCCAGTACTTC.

V and J are TRBV6-4 and TRBJ2-1; 9 nucleotides match TRBD2. Losses at the gene ends were 0 bases for V and 5 bases for J; bases not matched to a gene: 2. The CDR3 has 15 residues. Germline V gives CDR1 MRHNA, CDR2 SNTAGT. The CDR3 DNA follows: TGTGCCAGCAGTGACTCGACTAGCGGTAACAATGAGCAGTTCTTC. Translated: CASSDSTSGNNEQFF.

The V call is TRBV6-1, the J call TRBJ1-1, with 8 bases lining up with TRBD1. Germline loops: CDR1 MNHNS, CDR2 SASEGT. The trim removed 4 bases at V and 5 bases at J, leaving 6 bases unmatched. The CDR3 spans 14 residues. The CDR3 sequence: CASSAVQGATEAFF. CDR3 bases: TGTGCCAGCAGTGCAGTCCAGGGGGCGACTGAAGCTTTCTTT.

The rearrangement uses TRBV5-4 and TRBJ2-7, with unresolved D. Trimming removed 4 bases from V and 2 bases from J, with 10 bases in between. The CDR3 runs to 13 residues. Germline V lookup: CDR1 SGHNT, CDR2 YYREEE (reference sequence). The CDR3 is CASSPGLTYEQYF. DNA for the CDR3: TGTGCCAGCAGCCCCGGTCTCACCTACGAGCAGTACTTC.

The chain carries TRBV2 and TRBJ2-5; TRBD2 matches at 13 bases. Per the germline V gene, CDR1 is SNHLY and CDR2 is FYNNEI. Trimming took 7 bases from V and 7 from J; bases not matched to a gene: 9. The CDR3 extends over 15 amino acids. The CDR3 sequence is CASTGTSGAWGTQYF. Written as DNA, the CDR3 is TGTGCCAGCACGGGGACTAGCGGGGCGTGGGGGACCCAGTACTTC. The entire variable domain, with the rest obtained from reference TRBV2 and TRBJ2-5, is as follows: EPEVTQTPSHQVTQMGQEVILRCVPISNHLYFYWYRQILGQKVEFLVSFYNNEISEKSEIFDDQFSVERPDGSNFTLKIRSTKLEDSAMYFCASTGTSGAWGTQYFGPGTRLLVL.

This chain links TRBV19 with TRBJ2-7; D is ambiguous. CDR1 and CDR2 from the germline V gene are LNHDA and SQIVND (reference sequence). This CDR3 comprises 13 residues. The V end was cut by 3 bases, the J end by 1 base, with 7 bases between. For the CDR3, the DNA is TGTGCCAGTAGTATGGCACCTTCCTACGAGCAGTACTTC. Translating it yields CASSMAPSYEQYF.

The V gene is TRBV13, the J gene TRBJ1-1, with a tentative D call TRBD1 (5 bases). Trimming shortened V by 3 bases and J by 5 bases, and 10 bases separated the two germline ends. The CDR3 is 13 amino acids. Germline values: CDR1 PRHDT, CDR2 FYEKMQ (reference sequence). Here the CDR3 reads CASSFQGRTEAFF. CDR3 DNA sequence: TGTGCCAGCAGCTTTCAGGGTAGGACTGAAGCTTTCTTT.

This clone was counted once. This same CDR3 is encoded by further DNA sequences in the sample. V gene TRBV7-9 combines with J gene TRBJ1-5, with 7 bases lining up with TRBD1. J lost 4 bases, V lost 4 bases, and 1 base had no gene match. The CDR3 runs 13 residues. The germline V gene has CDR1 SEHNR and CDR2 FQNEAQ (reference sequence). CDR3 sequence reads: CASSSQGNQPQHF. The CDR3 nucleotides are TGTGCCAGCAGCTCACAGGGGAATCAGCCCCAGCATTTT.

This clone was detected once. V gene TRBV9 combines with J gene TRBJ1-1; 9 bases map to TRBD1. This CDR3 contains 16 residues. V trimming: 3 bases; J trimming: 11 bases; junction bases outside the gene matches: 17. Germline-derived CDR1 and CDR2 are SGDLS and YYNGEE. CDR3 nucleotides: TGTGCCAGCAGCGATGGATGGGGATCACAGGGGGCACGGGCTTTCTTT. Translation gives CASSDGWGSQGARAFF.

The chain has TRBV2 and TRBJ2-5; TRBD2 agrees at 13 bases. The CDR3 totals 17 residues. J gave up 7 bases and V 6 bases, and 14 bases lay outside the gene matches. Germline CDR1 reads SNHLY; CDR2 reads FYNNEI. CDR3 in amino acids: CASSLTSGGTLSGTQYF. Here the CDR3 DNA reads TGTGCCAGCAGCCTGACTAGCGGGGGGACATTATCGGGGACCCAGTACTTC.

The chain combines TRBV30 with TRBJ1-2; unclear D gene. The germline gives CDR1 GTSNPN, CDR2 SVGIG (reference sequence). This CDR3 has 13 amino acids. Between the trimmed V and J ends, which lost 8 bases and 0 bases, there was a span of 13 bases. In nucleotides, the CDR3 is TGTGCCCTACAGAGCAGAGCTAACTATGGCTACACCTTC. Protein product: CALQSRANYGYTF.

This chain joins TRBV6-1 and TRBJ1-2, with TRBD1 identical over 7 bases. The trim removed 3 bases at V and 6 bases at J, leaving 7 bases unmatched. CDR3 size: 14 residues. Germline V gene lookup returns CDR1 MNHNS and CDR2 SASEGT. In nucleotides, the CDR3 is TGTGCCAGCAGTGACGACAGGGAATCGAATGGCTACACCTTC. Translation: CASSDDRESNGYTF.

The rearrangement uses TRBV16 and TRBJ1-5; a weak D match, TRBD1 (5 bases). This CDR3 spans 15 amino acids. Germline CDR1 KGHSY, CDR2 FQNENV. V lost 1 base to trimming and J lost 2 bases, with 9 bases between them. The CDR3 sequence: CASSQWGGGNQPQHF. CDR3 coding DNA: TGTGCCAGCAGCCAATGGGGAGGGGGCAATCAGCCCCAGCATTTT.

The rearrangement uses TRBV5-1 and TRBJ1-5, with 8 positions matching TRBD1. The V segment lost 4 bases and the J segment 4 bases; nucleotides outside the gene matches: 7. The CDR3 has 15 residues. Per germline, CDR1 SGHRS and CDR2 YFSETQ. The CDR3 sequence is CASSAGTGSNQPQHF. CDR3 DNA: TGCGCCAGCAGCGCCGGGACAGGCTCAAATCAGCCCCAGCATTTT.